This entry lists 11 T cell receptor beta chains sequenced from one sample in a study of OX40 agonist ivuxolimab in advanced cancers. Data came from immunoSEQ multiplex PCR; TCRdb stores just in-frame clones and leaves some out. The sample has about 58,000 clones, 89% seen once. The material was CD4+ or CD8+ T cells sorted from blood, obtained in a trial of the OX40 agonist ivuxolimab. The source is an adult with an advanced solid tumor such as melanoma, head and neck, liver or kidney cancer.

This rearrangement joins TRBV2 to TRBJ1-6, with TRBD1 matching 7 bases. This CDR3 is built from 15 residues. The J segment lost 8 bases and the V segment lost 6 bases, leaving 10 bases of the junction unmatched. Germline loops: CDR1 SNHLY, CDR2 FYNNEI. The CDR3: CASRSPQGVYSPLHF. The CDR3 DNA sequence: TGTGCCAGCAGGTCTCCCCAGGGGGTTTATTCACCCCTCCACTTT.

The CDR3 sequence: CASSIAVNQPQHF. CDR3 in DNA: TGTGCCAGTAGTATAGCCGTTAATCAGCCCCAGCATTTT. The chain has TRBV19 and TRBJ1-5; D is unclear. Trimming left V 1 base short and J 4 bases short, with 5 bases between. This CDR3 is built from 13 residues. From germline, CDR1 is LNHDA and CDR2 SQIVND (reference sequence). The full variable domain, with the rest looked up from reference TRBV19 and TRBJ1-5, is DGGITQSPKYLFRKEGQNVTLSCEQNLNHDAMYWYRQDPGQGLRLIYYSQIVNDFQKGDIAEGYSVSREKKESFPLTVTSAQKNPTAFYLCASSIAVNQPQHFGDGTRLSIL.

The rearrangement links TRBV6-5 to TRBJ2-1; D is possibly TRBD2 (5 bases). Germline assignment: CDR1 MNHEY and CDR2 SVGAGI. The length of the CDR3 is 14 residues. V lost 5 bases and J lost 0, with 8 bases in between. Here the CDR3 reads CASSEGRSYNEQFF. The CDR3 nucleotides read TGTGCCAGCAGTGAGGGTCGCTCCTACAATGAGCAGTTCTTC.

In its sample, this clone was seen a few times. V and J are TRBV11-2 and TRBJ1-4; unclear D gene. The CDR3 covers 15 residues. Trimming removed 0 bases at V and 5 bases at J, with 10 bases between. Germline V gives CDR1 SGHAT, CDR2 FQNNGV. The CDR3 nucleotides read TGTGCCAGCAGCTTAGAGATAGGGCTAAATGAAAAACTGTTTTTT. Its translation is CASSLEIGLNEKLFF.

The chain joins TRBV9 to TRBJ2-5, with D perhaps matching TRBD1 or TRBD2 (5 bases each). Germline assignment: CDR1 SGDLS and CDR2 YYNGEE. Trimming cost V 4 bases and J 3 bases, with 13 bases left between them. This CDR3 has 14 residues. The CDR3 DNA follows: TGTGCCAGCAGCCCTTGGGACCGTAAAGAGACCCAGTACTTC. The encoded protein is CASSPWDRKETQYF.

The V gene is TRBV7-3, the J gene TRBJ2-1; 8 bases are a match to TRBD2. The germline gives CDR1 SGHTA, CDR2 FQGTGA. The J segment lost 4 bases and the V segment lost 5 bases, leaving 10 bases of the junction unmatched. The CDR3 runs to 16 residues. The CDR3 here is CASSPTGAGGYNEQFF. In DNA form, the CDR3 reads TGTGCCAGCAGCCCAACTGGGGCGGGAGGTTACAATGAGCAGTTCTTC.

The chain has TRBV4-1 and TRBJ2-1, with 9 nucleotides matching TRBD2. Germline-derived CDR1 and CDR2 are MGHRA and YSYEKL. Trimming at V came to 4 bases and at J to 2 bases, leaving 3 bases not matched to a gene. The CDR3 runs 15 residues. The CDR3 nucleotides are TGCGCCAGCAGCCTTAGCGGGAGTCCCTACAATGAGCAGTTCTTC. Protein sequence: CASSLSGSPYNEQFF.

CDR3 DNA: TGCGCCAGCAGCCAACCGGGACAGTACACTGAAGCTTTCTTT. The encoded protein is CASSQPGQYTEAFF. This chain connects TRBV4-1 to TRBJ1-1, with 7 bases aligning to TRBD1. V shed 2 bases and J 3 bases; nucleotides not matched to a gene: 3. Germline-derived CDR1 and CDR2 are MGHRA and YSYEKL. The length of the CDR3 is 14 residues.

The chain joins TRBV2 to TRBJ2-3; TRBD2 is a possible D gene (6 bases). The CDR3 has 13 amino acids. V was trimmed by 7 bases and J by 2 bases, leaving 10 bases between them. Per the germline V gene, CDR1 is SNHLY and CDR2 is FYNNEI. As DNA, the CDR3 is TGTGCCAGCACGACTAGTTACACAGATACGCAGTATTTT. It is translated as CASTTSYTDTQYF.

The table lists this clone with a few counts. This chain connects TRBV10-3 to TRBJ2-5; the match to TRBD1 covers 10 bases. The CDR3 length is 15 residues. Germline values: CDR1 ENHRY, CDR2 SYGVKD. The trim removed 6 bases at V and 2 bases at J, leaving 6 bases unmatched. CDR3 region: CAIRGDRGLQETQYF. CDR3 coding DNA: TGTGCCATCAGGGGGGACAGGGGCTTACAAGAGACCCAGTACTTC.

This rearrangement joins TRBV7-9 to TRBJ2-2, with a possible D match to TRBD1 (6 bases). V lost 4 bases and J 5 bases, leaving 8 bases between the germline ends. This CDR3 comprises 13 residues. Germline V lookup: CDR1 SEHNR, CDR2 FQNEAQ (reference sequence). The CDR3 bases are TGTGCCAGCAGCTCACAGGGAACCGGGGAGCTGTTTTTT. Translating gives CASSSQGTGELFF.